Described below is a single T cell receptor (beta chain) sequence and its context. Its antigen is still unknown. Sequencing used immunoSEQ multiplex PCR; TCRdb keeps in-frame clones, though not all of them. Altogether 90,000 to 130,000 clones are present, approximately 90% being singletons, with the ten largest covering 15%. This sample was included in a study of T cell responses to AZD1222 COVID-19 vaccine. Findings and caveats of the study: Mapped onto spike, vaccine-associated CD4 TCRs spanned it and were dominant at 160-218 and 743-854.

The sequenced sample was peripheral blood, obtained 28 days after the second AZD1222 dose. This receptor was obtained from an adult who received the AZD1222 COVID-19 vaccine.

In DNA, the CDR3 is TGTGCCAGCAGTTACTCGAACAGGGGAAAAGGAGGCTACACCTTC. Translated: CASSYSNRGKGGYTF. The rearrangement links TRBV6-2 or TRBV6-3 to TRBJ1-2; 7 bases agree with TRBD1. The length of the CDR3 is 15 residues. In germline, CDR1 is MNHEY, CDR2 SVGEGT. J lost 8 bases, V lost 0 bases, and 9 bases had no gene match.